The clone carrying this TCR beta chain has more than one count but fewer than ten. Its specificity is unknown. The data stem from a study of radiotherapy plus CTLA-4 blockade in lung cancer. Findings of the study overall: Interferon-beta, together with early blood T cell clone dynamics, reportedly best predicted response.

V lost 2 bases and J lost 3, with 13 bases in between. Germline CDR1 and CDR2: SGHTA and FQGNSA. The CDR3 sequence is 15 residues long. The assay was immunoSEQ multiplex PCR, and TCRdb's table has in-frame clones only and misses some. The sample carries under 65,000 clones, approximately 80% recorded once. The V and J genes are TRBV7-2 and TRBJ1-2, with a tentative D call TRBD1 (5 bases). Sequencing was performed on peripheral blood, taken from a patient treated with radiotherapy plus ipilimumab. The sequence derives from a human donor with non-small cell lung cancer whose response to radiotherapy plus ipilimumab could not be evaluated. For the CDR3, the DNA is TGTGCCAGCAGCTTAACCCCAGTAGGGGACTATGGCTACACCTTC. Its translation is CASSLTPVGDYGYTF.